The entry that follows covers one T cell receptor (beta chain) sequence. This sample was taken from a study of blood T cell repertoires in COVID-19. Study at large: Specimens from acute and convalescent COVID-19 originated in the United States, Italy and Spain. T cells, B-cell-depleted T cells, or PBMCs provided the cDNA or gDNA that served as material.

Germline V CDR1 and CDR2: LNHDA, SQIVND (reference sequence). With 4 bases removed from V and 3 bases from J, the gap between germline ends came to 10 bases. The CDR3 consists of 14 residues. Authors' analysis steps: Cell counts per sample came from amplifying reference gene primers. Sequencing was performed with immunoSEQ multiplex PCR; in TCRdb, only in-frame clones are kept and a portion is missing. V, J and clone size derive from that table, while D and trimming were established from the DNA sequence. The table lists tens of thousands of clones, roughly 84% of them singletons. This chain links TRBV19 with TRBJ1-5; tentative D call: TRBD1 (5 bases). The specimen sequenced was peripheral blood. The sequence derives from a man in his 60s with acute or convalescent COVID-19. CDR3 DNA: TGTGCCAGTAGTACCCACAGGAACAATCAGCCCCAGCATTTT. It translates to CASSTHRNNQPQHF.